Listed below are T cell receptor beta chains from one sample, sequenced in a study of glioma-infiltrating T cells after dendritic cell vaccination. Sequencing used immunoSEQ multiplex PCR; TCRdb keeps in-frame clones, though not all of them. The sample has about 100,000 clones; roughly 80% are singletons. Sample: blood, taken after dendritic cell vaccination. The receptor set was obtained from a human donor with glioblastoma. CDR3s leave out the opening cysteine and the closing phenylalanine or tryptophan. The order of the fields is CDR3 protein, V gene, J gene.

CDR3: ASSYGASGAYEQY
V: TRBV7-2
J: TRBJ2-7

CDR3: ASSELGSTEAF
V: TRBV10-2
J: TRBJ1-1

CDR3: ASSWGLAGVREDTQY
V: TRBV5-4
J: TRBJ2-3

CDR3: ASRPGPGLAGAGTGELF
V: TRBV9
J: TRBJ2-2

CDR3: ASLSGTPNNYGYT
V: TRBV6-1
J: TRBJ1-2

CDR3: AISEPGQGMLMNQPQH
V: TRBV10-3
J: TRBJ1-5

CDR3: ASSIGGNSPLH
V: TRBV27
J: TRBJ1-6

CDR3: ASSPRSPTEAF
V: TRBV28
J: TRBJ1-1

CDR3: ASTPGLLGDYGYT
V: TRBV5-1
J: TRBJ1-2

CDR3: ASSPLPRTSGGPLSTDTQY
V: TRBV18
J: TRBJ2-3

CDR3: ASSTAGEHWEAF
V: TRBV19
J: TRBJ1-1

CDR3: ASSWGLAGETQY
V: TRBV7-9
J: TRBJ2-5

CDR3: ATRPGVPAEELF
V: TRBV5-4
J: TRBJ2-2

CDR3: ASSWGGSGGGEQF
V: TRBV7-6
J: TRBJ2-1

CDR3: ASKQGQGSTDTQY
V: TRBV19
J: TRBJ2-3

CDR3: ASSVGVGVMNTEAF
V: TRBV9
J: TRBJ1-1

CDR3: ASGGPSGANVLT
V: TRBV6-6
J: TRBJ2-6

CDR3: ASSYPETRNEQY
V: TRBV6-5
J: TRBJ2-7

CDR3: ASSLGTTPGETQY
V: TRBV5-1
J: TRBJ2-5

CDR3: ASSLGQMNTEAF
V: TRBV11-1
J: TRBJ1-1

CDR3: ASSTRTGVNYGYT
V: TRBV19
J: TRBJ1-2

CDR3: ASSPGVLAYEQY
V: TRBV11-2
J: TRBJ2-7

CDR3: ASGLDSLSYT
V: TRBV12-5
J: TRBJ1-2

CDR3: ASSWETDTQY
V: TRBV11-2
J: TRBJ2-3

CDR3: ASSLATGRLANYGYT
V: TRBV7-9
J: TRBJ1-2

CDR3: ASSLDLAALYEQY
V: TRBV5-1
J: TRBJ2-7

CDR3: ASSATVTGNTIY
V: TRBV5-1
J: TRBJ1-3

CDR3: AISARGEETQY
V: TRBV10-3
J: TRBJ2-5

CDR3: ASSRYGANYGYT
V: TRBV2
J: TRBJ1-2

CDR3: ASSVRSDTNTGELF
V: TRBV9
J: TRBJ2-2

CDR3: ASSQDQHSGPISGNTIY
V: TRBV4-1
J: TRBJ1-3

CDR3: ASSVTGGNSNQPQH
V: TRBV28
J: TRBJ1-5

CDR3: ASRRDRAENTEAF
V: TRBV7-2
J: TRBJ1-1

CDR3: ASSQDRLGGYT
V: TRBV4-1
J: TRBJ1-2

CDR3: ASRYSGIFPEQY
V: TRBV6-5
J: TRBJ2-7

CDR3: ASSESFGGEREKLF
V: TRBV10-1
J: TRBJ1-4

CDR3: ALRSRDRGYHYGYT
V: TRBV30
J: TRBJ1-2

CDR3: ASSHGLAGRTYNEQF
V: TRBV4-1
J: TRBJ2-1

CDR3: ATRGYNEQF
V: TRBV6-6
J: TRBJ2-1

CDR3: ASSQGTSGGLNTDTQY
V: TRBV4-2
J: TRBJ2-3

CDR3: ASSLVRGSGIAGNEQF
V: TRBV13
J: TRBJ2-1

CDR3: ASSSRLAGAHATSH
V: TRBV5-4
J: TRBJ2-3

CDR3: ASSHAGTGELF
V: TRBV4-1
J: TRBJ2-2

CDR3: ASRKRTGVNTEAF
V: TRBV19
J: TRBJ1-1

CDR3: ASSRISGIYEQY
V: TRBV6-5
J: TRBJ2-7

CDR3: ASSSSTSGRWHEQY
V: TRBV6-5
J: TRBJ2-7

CDR3: ASSLTGSSYNEQF
V: TRBV7-3
J: TRBJ2-1

CDR3: ASSAGQTTYNEQF
V: TRBV2
J: TRBJ2-1

CDR3: ASSYLAGGIDTQY
V: TRBV7-7
J: TRBJ2-3

CDR3: AWGGRALNEKLF
V: TRBV30
J: TRBJ1-4

CDR3: ASSEDPGRNTEAF
V: TRBV10-2
J: TRBJ1-1

CDR3: ASSGGQGAGTGELF
V: TRBV4-2
J: TRBJ2-2

CDR3: ASSLVQENTEAF
V: TRBV5-1
J: TRBJ1-1

CDR3: ASSLTALAFSYNEQF
V: TRBV7-3
J: TRBJ2-1